A few counts support the clone carrying this T cell receptor (beta chain). The antigen is not known. With a J-beta primer mix and a sample-barcoded 5' primer, a second PCR ran about 6 to 11 cycles. A minimum of 2.5 million CDR3-containing paired-end reads was obtained for each sample. MiXCR, run by TCRdb on the 5' RACE reads, gives a single entry per CDR3 protein. The sample records about 1.8 million distinct CDR3 sequences, 49% being singletons. Trimming cost V 1 base and J 6 bases; bases outside gene matches: 6. CDR1 SGHAT and CDR2 FQDESV come from the germline V gene (reference sequence). The CDR3 runs 15 residues. This sample stems from a study of blood T cells in healthy people across ages. Findings and limits, study-wide: The unsorted PBMCs prevented any conclusive comparison of naive versus antigen-experienced cells. Changes in expanded clonotypes were possibly confounded, as the CMV status of donors was unknown.

Total RNA extracted from each sample amounted to at least 6 micrograms. The sequence came from a woman aged 40 to 55 in good health. The sample consisted of blood. The chain couples TRBV11-1 to TRBJ2-1; 7 bases line up with TRBD2. The CDR3 protein is CASSLGLARPNEQFF. Written as DNA, the CDR3 is TGTGCCAGCAGCTTAGGACTAGCCCGACCCAATGAGCAGTTCTTC. The full variable domain, completed using reference TRBV11-1 and TRBJ2-1, is EAEVAQSPRYKITEKSQAVAFWCDPISGHATLYWYRQILGQGPELLVQFQDESVVDDSQLPKDRFSAERLKGVDSTLKIQPAELGDSAMYLCASSLGLARPNEQFFGPGTRLTVL.